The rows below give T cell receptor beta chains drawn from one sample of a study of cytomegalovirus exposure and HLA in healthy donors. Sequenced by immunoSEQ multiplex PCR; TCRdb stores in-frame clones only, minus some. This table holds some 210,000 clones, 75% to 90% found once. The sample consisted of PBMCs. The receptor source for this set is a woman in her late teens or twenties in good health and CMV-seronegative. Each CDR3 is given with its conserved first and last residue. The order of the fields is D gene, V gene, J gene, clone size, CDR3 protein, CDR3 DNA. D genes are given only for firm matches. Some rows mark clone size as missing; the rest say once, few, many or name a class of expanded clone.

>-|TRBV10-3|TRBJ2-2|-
CAIRASELNTGELFF
TGTGCCATCAGAGCTAGCGAACTGAACACCGGGGAGCTGTTTTTT
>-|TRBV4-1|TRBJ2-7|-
CASSQVVADEQYF
TGCGCCAGCAGCCAAGTAGTAGCAGACGAGCAGTACTTC
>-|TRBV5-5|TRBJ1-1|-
CASSLGPNMNTEAFF
TGTGCCAGCAGCTTGGGACCCAATATGAACACTGAAGCTTTCTTT
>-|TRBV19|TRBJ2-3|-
CASKVGGTDTQYF
TGTGCCAGTAAGGTGGGGGGAACAGATACGCAGTATTTT
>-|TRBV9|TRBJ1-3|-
CASSETGNTIYF
TGTGCCAGCAGCGAGACGGGAAACACCATATATTTT
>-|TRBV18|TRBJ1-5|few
CASSPPTRDQPQHF
TGTGCCAGCTCACCACCGACGCGAGATCAGCCCCAGCATTTT
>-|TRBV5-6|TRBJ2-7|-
CASSGGFSYEQYF
TGTGCCAGCAGTGGTGGGTTCTCCTACGAGCAGTACTTC
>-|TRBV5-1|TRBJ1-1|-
CASKQGTGNTEAFF
TGCGCCAGCAAGCAGGGCACGGGGAACACTGAAGCTTTCTTT
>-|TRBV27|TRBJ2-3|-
CASSPGGEFTDTQYF
TGTGCCAGCAGCCCAGGCGGGGAATTCACAGATACGCAGTATTTT
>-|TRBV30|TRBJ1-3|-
CAWGGGKGNTIYF
TGTGCCTGGGGGGGAGGGAAAGGAAACACCATATATTTT
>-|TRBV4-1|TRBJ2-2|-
CASSFTGHTTGELFF
TGCGCCAGCAGCTTCACAGGACACACCACCGGGGAGCTGTTTTTT